Listed here is a single TCR beta chain. Source study methods: Researchers report that nucleated cell counts were estimated from reference gene primer amplification. Only in-frame clones appear in the TCRdb table, and some are missing; sequencing was by immunoSEQ multiplex PCR. D and trimming come from the DNA, and the V and J calls and clone size come from that table. The sample carries tens of thousands of clones, approximately 85% recorded once. The sample originates from a study of blood T cell repertoires in COVID-19. Study-wide context: Samples of COVID-19 (acute and convalescent) were obtained from the United States, Italy and Spain. T cells, B-cell-depleted T cells, or PBMCs provided the cDNA or gDNA that served as material.

Trimming stripped 8 bases from V and 3 bases from J, with 14 bases between. The CDR3 runs 13 residues. The germline V gene has CDR1 MNHEY and CDR2 SVGAGI. This sequence joins TRBV6-5 and TRBJ2-7, with D perhaps matching TRBD1 (6 bases). This TCR derives from a human donor in a cohort sampled during active COVID-19. Sequencing was done on a sample of peripheral blood. The CDR3 sequence: CASSGTLNYEQYF. CDR3 DNA sequence: TGTGCCAGCTCCGGGACACTAAACTACGAGCAGTACTTC.